These 30 T cell receptor beta chains came from one sample sequenced in a study of T cells in Graves' hyperthyroidism and ophthalmopathy. RNA transcripts yielded amplified TCR beta CDR3 regions. HTBI primers drove first-round RT-PCR of the TCR CDR3. TCRdb itself ran the multiplex PCR reads through MiXCR, one entry per CDR3 protein. The sample holds around 600,000 distinct CDR3 sequences, 12% to 15% seen once. Sequencing used blood. These receptors were taken from a woman under 30 with Graves' ophthalmopathy.

This clonotype was counted many times. The chain joins TRBV30 to TRBJ1-2, with D possibly being TRBD1 (5 bases). This CDR3 has 11 residues. CDR1 and CDR2 (germline): GTSNPN, SVGIG (reference sequence). Trimming left V 6 bases short and J 9 bases short, with 14 bases between. CDR3 region: CACPGHGSYTF. DNA for the CDR3: TGTGCCTGTCCGGGGCACGGAAGCTACACCTTC. The full variable domain, its missing parts supplied by reference TRBV30 and TRBJ1-2, is SQTIHQWPATLVQPVGSPLSLECTVEGTSNPNLYWYRQAAGRGLQLLFYSVGIGQISSEVPQNLSASRPQDRQFILSSKKLLLSDSGFYLCACPGHGSYTFGSGTRLTVV.

Ten or more counts support this clonotype. The gene calls are TRBV11-3 and TRBJ2-7; D remains unclear. This CDR3 comprises 13 residues. Trimming cost V 1 base and J 7 bases, with 11 bases left between them. Germline V gene data show CDR1 as SGHNT and CDR2 as YENEEA. The CDR3 nucleotides are TGTGCCAGCAGCTTAGCTGACATTAGGGAGCAGTACTTC. It codes for CASSLADIREQYF. Full variable domain (outside the CDR3, taken from reference TRBV11-3 and TRBJ2-7): EAGVVQSPRYKIIEKKQPVAFWCNPISGHNTLYWYLQNLGQGPELLIRYENEEAVDDSQLPKDRFSAERLKGVDSTLKIQPAELGDSAVYLCASSLADIREQYFGPGTRLTVT.

This clonotype was seen a few times. The chain uses TRBV10-3 and TRBJ2-2; TRBD2 is a possible D gene (6 bases). Trimming cost V 3 bases and J 3 bases, with 11 bases left between them. CDR1 and CDR2 (germline): ENHRY, SYGVKD. The CDR3 is made up of 15 amino acids. The CDR3 is CAISDQAGDTGELFF. The CDR3 DNA reads TGTGCCATCAGTGATCAAGCGGGCGACACCGGGGAGCTGTTTTTT.

This clonotype was recorded at least ten times. The V call is TRBV7-2, the J call TRBJ1-1, with a weak D call TRBD1 (5 bases). This CDR3 spans 13 amino acids. The V and J ends lost 8 bases and 5 bases respectively, with 15 bases between them. Germline lookup yields CDR1 SGHTA and CDR2 FQGNSA. The CDR3 reads CASEVGVSTEAFF. In nucleotides, the CDR3 is TGTGCCAGCGAAGTAGGGGTTTCAACTGAAGCTTTCTTT. Full variable domain (rest looked up from reference TRBV7-2 and TRBJ1-1): GAGVSQSPSNKVTEKGKDVELRCDPISGHTALYWYRQSLGQGLEFLIYFQGNSAPDKSGLPSDRFSAERTGGSVSTLTIQRTQQEDSAVYLCASEVGVSTEAFFGQGTRLTVV.

This clonotype was observed many times. V usage is TRBV7-8 and J usage is TRBJ1-1, with D possibly TRBD1 on 6 matching bases. This CDR3 is built from 17 residues. V lost 1 base, J lost 5 bases, and 20 bases lay in between. Germline V gene lookup returns CDR1 SGHVS and CDR2 FQNEAQ. CDR3 sequence: CASSLDVRGLIWTEAFF. CDR3 nucleotides: TGTGCCAGCAGCTTAGATGTTAGGGGGTTGATATGGACTGAAGCTTTCTTT. The full variable domain, in which reference TRBV7-8 and TRBJ1-1 provide the parts outside the CDR3, is GAGVSQSPRYKVAKRGQDVALRCDPISGHVSLFWYQQALGQGPEFLTYFQNEAQLDKSGLPSDRFFAERPEGSVSTLKIQRTQQEDSAVYLCASSLDVRGLIWTEAFFGQGTRLTVV.

This clonotype showed up just a few times. The V gene is TRBV19, the J gene TRBJ1-2; the D is unclear. The CDR3 totals 14 residues. Germline assignment: CDR1 LNHDA and CDR2 SQIVND (reference sequence). The germline V and J ends were trimmed by 3 bases and 2 bases, with 10 bases remaining between them. The CDR3 DNA reads TGTGCCAGTAGTATCGGGTCAGGAAACTATGGCTACACCTTC. It codes for CASSIGSGNYGYTF.

This clonotype was counted at least ten times. The chain employs TRBV28 and TRBJ2-3; TRBD2 is a possible D gene (5 bases). CDR1 is MDHEN and CDR2 is SYDVKM in the germline V gene. This CDR3 has 17 amino acids. V lost 4 bases and J lost 1, with 18 bases in between. This chain's CDR3 is CASSSPVGVVGTDTQYF. Written as DNA, the CDR3 is TGTGCCAGCAGTTCGCCCGTGGGAGTAGTTGGCACAGATACGCAGTATTTT.

At least ten counts were recorded for this clonotype. The J gene is TRBJ2-7, the V gene TRBV7-2; 12 nucleotides align to TRBD1. Per the germline V gene, CDR1 is SGHTA and CDR2 is FQGNSA. V gave up 5 bases and J gave up 4 bases; unmatched junction bases: 6. The CDR3 extends over 15 amino acids. CDR3 protein: CASSPRDRGLYEQYF. CDR3 nucleotide sequence: TGTGCCAGCAGCCCCCGGGACAGGGGGCTATACGAGCAGTACTTC.

This clonotype was detected many times. The junction does not match germline at one end; this may be a read error. This chain joins TRBV7-7 and TRBJ2-3, with D perhaps matching TRBD2 (5 bases). The CDR3 loop spans 14 amino acids. In germline, CDR1 is SSHAT, CDR2 FNYEAQ (reference sequence). The CDR3 loop reads CASSPSGPTDTQYF. DNA of the CDR3: TGTGCTAGCAGCCCAAGCGGACCCACAGATACGCAGTATTTT. The full variable domain, in which reference TRBV7-7 and TRBJ2-3 provide the parts outside the CDR3, is GAGVSQSPRYKVTKRGQDVTLRCDPISSHATLYWYQQALGQGPEFLTYFNYEAQPDKSGLPSDRFSAERPEGSISTLTIQRTEQRDSAMYRCASSPSGPTDTQYFGPGTRLTVL.

This clonotype was detected many times. This rearrangement joins TRBV11-3 to TRBJ2-2; possible D gene TRBD1, 5 bases. The CDR3 has 16 residues. V was trimmed by 2 bases and J by 0 bases, leaving 10 bases between them. Looked up from germline, CDR1 is SGHNT and CDR2 is YENEEA. The CDR3 is CASSLMGPSNTGELFF. DNA for the CDR3: TGTGCCAGCAGCTTAATGGGGCCCTCGAACACCGGGGAGCTGTTTTTT. The variable domain in full, completed from reference TRBV11-3 and TRBJ2-2, reads EAGVVQSPRYKIIEKKQPVAFWCNPISGHNTLYWYLQNLGQGPELLIRYENEEAVDDSQLPKDRFSAERLKGVDSTLKIQPAELGDSAVYLCASSLMGPSNTGELFFGEGSRLTVL.

The chain combines TRBV6-5 with TRBJ2-1; 7 bases match TRBD1. CDR1 MNHEY and CDR2 SVGAGI come from the germline V gene. The CDR3 is made up of 14 amino acids. Germline trimming cut 0 bases from V and 7 bases from J; bases unmatched to any gene: 3. The CDR3 loop is CASSYSRGRNEQFF. The CDR3, as DNA: TGTGCCAGCAGTTACTCGAGGGGGCGAAATGAGCAGTTCTTC.

The chain joins TRBV4-1 to TRBJ2-7; 7 bases line up with TRBD1. The CDR3 has 15 amino acids. Trimming at V came to 1 base and at J to 2 bases, leaving 5 bases not matched to a gene. Germline assignment: CDR1 MGHRA and CDR2 YSYEKL. CDR3 residues: CASSQGTGFAYEQYF. In DNA form, the CDR3 reads TGCGCCAGCAGCCAAGGGACAGGTTTTGCCTACGAGCAGTACTTC.

The chain couples TRBV12-3 or TRBV12-4 to TRBJ2-6; 7 nucleotides match TRBD1. CDR3 size: 19 residues. V gave up 1 base and J gave up 0 bases; unmatched junction bases: 9. This CDR3 is CASSLDRWGQSSGANVLTF. In DNA form, the CDR3 reads TGTGCCAGCAGTTTAGATAGGTGGGGACAGAGCTCTGGGGCCAACGTCCTGACTTTC.

This clonotype was observed many times. The chain is built from TRBV12-3 or TRBV12-4 and TRBJ1-1, with D maybe TRBD1 (6 bases). The V and J ends lost 5 bases and 7 bases respectively, with 11 bases between them. The CDR3 sequence is 12 residues long. The CDR3 region has the DNA TGTGCCAGCAGTACTGGACAGTTTGAAGCTTTCTTT. It is translated as CASSTGQFEAFF.

The rearrangement uses TRBV7-9 and TRBJ2-7; D is unresolved. CDR3 length: 13 residues. V was pared by 8 bases and J by 11 bases, with 22 bases between. The germline gives CDR1 SEHNR, CDR2 FQNEAQ (reference sequence). CDR3 protein: CASAPGSLLEEYF. The CDR3 bases are TGTGCCAGCGCCCCCGGCAGTTTGCTAGAGGAGTACTTC.

Notes on this clonotype: One end of the junction is discordant with germline, which a read error may explain. The rearrangement links TRBV5-4 to TRBJ2-7, with D possibly matching TRBD2 (5 bases). The CDR3 is 13 residues long. Germline loops: CDR1 SGHNT, CDR2 YYREEE (reference sequence). CDR3 DNA sequence: TGTGCCATCAGCCGACTCGGGAACTACGAGCAGTACTTC. Its translation is CAISRLGNYEQYF.

The rearrangement links TRBV5-1 to TRBJ2-5, with a tentative D call TRBD1 (6 bases). Germline-derived CDR1 and CDR2 are SGHRS and YFSETQ. The CDR3 sequence is 14 residues long. V lost 0 bases and J lost 0, with 6 bases in between. CDR3: CASSLGTDQETQYF. The CDR3 DNA is TGCGCCAGCAGCTTGGGGACAGACCAAGAGACCCAGTACTTC.

This clonotype was seen repeatedly, ten times or more. The gene calls are TRBV11-1 and TRBJ2-7, with TRBD2 matching over 12 bases. The CDR3 totals 18 residues. CDR1 is SGHAT, CDR2 FQDESV, per germline (reference sequence). J lost 6 bases, V lost 1 base, and 13 bases had no gene match. The CDR3 sequence: CASSLEYPASGRGREQYF. The CDR3 bases are TGTGCCAGCAGCTTAGAGTACCCCGCTAGCGGGAGGGGTCGCGAGCAGTACTTC.

This clonotype has ten or more counts. The genes are TRBV15 and TRBJ2-3; 7 positions match TRBD2. Per the germline V gene, CDR1 is LNHNV and CDR2 is YYDKDF (reference sequence). J was trimmed by 1 base and V by 6 bases; bases with no gene match: 10. This CDR3 has 16 amino acids. The CDR3 DNA reads TGTGCCACCAGTACGGGAGGCGGATGGGGCACAGATACGCAGTATTTT. It translates to CATSTGGGWGTDTQYF. The variable domain in full, completed from reference TRBV15 and TRBJ2-3, reads DAMVIQNPRYQVTQFGKPVTLSCSQTLNHNVMYWYQQKSSQAPKLLFHYYDKDFNNEADTPDNFQSRRPNTSFCFLDIRSPGLGDTAMYLCATSTGGGWGTDTQYFGPGTRLTVL.

This clonotype was observed many times. This chain links TRBV30 with TRBJ1-1; D is possibly TRBD1 (5 bases). The V gene's germline CDR1 is GTSNPN and CDR2 SVGIG (reference sequence). This CDR3 spans 17 amino acids. Trimming removed 4 bases from V and 0 bases from J, with 21 bases in between. CDR3 DNA sequence: TGTGCCTGGACTCCTTTCCGGGACCTACTTATGAACACTGAAGCTTTCTTT. Its translation: CAWTPFRDLLMNTEAFF.

A word on this clonotype: Given a much more abundant clone one base away, this may be a read error. This chain uses TRBV28 with TRBJ2-7, with D tentatively TRBD2 (5 bases). The CDR3 length is 14 residues. V lost 5 bases and J 2 bases, leaving 13 bases between the germline ends. Germline V gene lookup returns CDR1 MDHEN and CDR2 SYDVKM. The DNA for the CDR3 is TGTGCCAGCAGTGAAACGGCTAGCCCCTACGAGCAGTACTTC. It specifies CASSETASPYEQYF.

This clonotype was recorded many times. The chain links TRBV28 to TRBJ2-5, with 10 bases lining up with TRBD1. The CDR3 consists of 14 residues. Germline V gives CDR1 MDHEN, CDR2 SYDVKM. V lost 4 bases to trimming and J lost 4 bases; unmatched junction nucleotides: 3. The CDR3 loop is CASSWGQGRETQYF. The CDR3 nucleotides are TGTGCCAGCAGTTGGGGACAGGGGCGAGAGACCCAGTACTTC.

This clonotype has a count of ten or more. The DNA for the CDR3 is TGTGCCACCGGACAGCTTAATCAGCCCCAGCATTTT. This sequence encodes CATGQLNQPQHF. V is TRBV7-9 and J is TRBJ1-5; the D gene is possibly TRBD1 (6 bases). This CDR3 comprises 12 residues. The germline CDR1 and CDR2 sequences are SEHNR and FQNEAQ (reference sequence). Trimming left V 10 bases short and J 4 bases short, with 11 bases between. Drawing the rest from reference TRBV7-9 and TRBJ1-5, the complete variable domain is DTGVSQNPRHKITKRGQNVTFRCDPISEHNRLYWYRQTLGQGPEFLTYFQNEAQLEKSRLLSDRFSAERPKGSFSTLEIQRTEQGDSAMYLCATGQLNQPQHFGDGTRLSIL.

In this sample, this clonotype turned up many times. V usage is TRBV5-1 and J usage is TRBJ2-1, with TRBD1 matching 9 bases. The V and J ends lost 3 bases and 7 bases, in that order; junction bases with no gene match: 5. The CDR3 covers 14 residues. The germline V gene has CDR1 SGHRS and CDR2 YFSETQ. The CDR3 reads CASSSGTGSNEQFF. The CDR3 DNA reads TGCGCCAGCAGCTCCGGGACAGGGAGTAATGAGCAGTTCTTC.

The table lists this clonotype with many counts. This sequence joins TRBV7-8 and TRBJ1-2; weak D call: TRBD1 (5 bases). Germline assignment: CDR1 SGHVS and CDR2 FQNEAQ. The CDR3 sequence is 13 residues long. V was pared by 5 bases and J by 8 bases, with 15 bases between. The CDR3 bases are TGTGCCAGCAGCCCCCAGGGAGCGGGCGGCTACACCTTC. Protein: CASSPQGAGGYTF.

The table lists this clonotype with many counts. The V call is TRBV20-1, the J call TRBJ2-3, with 8 bases matching TRBD2. Germline values: CDR1 DFQATT, CDR2 SNEGSKA (reference sequence). V was pared by 5 bases and J by 4 bases, with 2 bases of the junction left unmatched. The CDR3 runs to 12 residues. The CDR3 sequence: CSAPTSADTQYF. The CDR3 coding sequence is TGCAGTGCTCCGACTAGCGCAGATACGCAGTATTTT.

In its sample, this clonotype was seen many times. The genes are TRBV28 and TRBJ2-3, with D unclear. Germline-derived CDR1 and CDR2 are MDHEN and SYDVKM. V lost 5 bases and J 1 base, leaving 13 bases between the germline ends. This CDR3 is 15 amino acids long. CDR3 DNA: TGTGCCAGCAGTACTGACCTTCGGGGCACAGATACGCAGTATTTT. This sequence encodes CASSTDLRGTDTQYF.

This clonotype has ten or more counts. The J gene is TRBJ1-1, the V gene TRBV7-9; TRBD1 might be the D (5 bases). V gave up 2 bases and J gave up 4 bases, with 11 bases separating them. The germline gives CDR1 SEHNR, CDR2 FQNEAQ (reference sequence). The CDR3 sequence is 14 residues long. CDR3 in DNA: TGTGCCAGCAGCTTATTGGGGCTGAGCACTGAAGCTTTCTTT. Encoded protein: CASSLLGLSTEAFF.

At least ten counts were recorded for this clonotype. The rearrangement joins TRBV30 to TRBJ1-3; no reliable D call. The CDR3 sequence is 15 residues long. The V end was cut by 0 bases, the J end by 3 bases, with 12 bases between. The germline V gene has CDR1 GTSNPN and CDR2 SVGIG (reference sequence). The CDR3: CAWSVRGLLGNTIYF. The CDR3 DNA reads as TGTGCCTGGAGTGTACGCGGCCTACTTGGAAACACCATATATTTT.

On this clonotype: One base away lies a much larger clone, so this may be a sequencing read error. The J gene is TRBJ1-5, the V gene TRBV3-1; D possibly corresponds to TRBD1 (5 bases). CDR3 length equals 15 residues. Trimming removed 3 bases at V and 5 bases at J, with 14 bases between. The V gene's germline CDR1 is LGHDT and CDR2 YNNKEL (reference sequence). The DNA for the CDR3 is TGTGCCAGCAGCCAGGGGGGACGGCCAGATCAGCCCCAGCATTTT. Translating it yields CASSQGGRPDQPQHF.